Sequencing of this T cell receptor (beta chain) was carried out in a study of identical twins. Study-level findings and limits: Cross-sectional statistical analysis, not tracking of the same donors, underpinned the conclusions. Clonotypes of the beta chain that were abundant in cord blood carried fewer insertions (memory repertoires showed none). Out-of-frame alpha sequences common to twins were enriched for low generation probability.

The length of the CDR3 is 15 residues. V was clipped by 3 bases and J by 4 bases; unmatched bases: 8. This clonotype was observed at least ten times. Its antigen remains unknown. The authors used template switching to add a universal primer site and gave cDNA unique molecular identifiers. TCRdb independently ran MiXCR on the 5' RACE reads; one entry per CDR3 protein. The sample has some 200,000 distinct CDR3 sequences; roughly 7.5% are singletons. The same data also contributed to another study, on yellow fever vaccine responses in identical twins.

The rearrangement joins TRBV12-3 or TRBV12-4 to TRBJ2-7, with TRBD1 identical over 8 bases. The receptor comes from a woman aged 18-29 years in good health. The specimen was memory (CD45RO+) T cells sorted from blood. CDR3 sequence reads: CASSFSSGGGYEQYF. The CDR3 region has the DNA TGTGCCAGCAGTTTTTCGTCAGGGGGCGGGTACGAGCAGTACTTC.